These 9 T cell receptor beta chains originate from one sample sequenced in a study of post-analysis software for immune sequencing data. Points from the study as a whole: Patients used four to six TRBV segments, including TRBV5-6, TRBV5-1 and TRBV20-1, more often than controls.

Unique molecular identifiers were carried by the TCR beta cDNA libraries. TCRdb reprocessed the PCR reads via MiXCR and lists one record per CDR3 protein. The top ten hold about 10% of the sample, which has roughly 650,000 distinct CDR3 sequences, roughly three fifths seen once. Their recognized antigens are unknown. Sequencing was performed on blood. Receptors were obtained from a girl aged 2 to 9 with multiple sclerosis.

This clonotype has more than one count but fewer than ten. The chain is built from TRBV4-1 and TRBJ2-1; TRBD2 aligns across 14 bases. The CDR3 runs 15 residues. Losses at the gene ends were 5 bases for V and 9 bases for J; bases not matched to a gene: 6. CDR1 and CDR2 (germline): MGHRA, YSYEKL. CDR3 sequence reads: CASSLGLAGDSEQFF. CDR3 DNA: TGCGCCAGCAGCTTGGGACTAGCGGGAGACAGTGAGCAGTTCTTC.

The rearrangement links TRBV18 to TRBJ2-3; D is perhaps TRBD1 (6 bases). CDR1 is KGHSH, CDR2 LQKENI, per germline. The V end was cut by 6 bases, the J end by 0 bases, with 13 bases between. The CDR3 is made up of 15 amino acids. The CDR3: CASSRFGQSTDTQYF. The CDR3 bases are TGTGCCAGCTCCCGCTTCGGACAGAGCACAGATACGCAGTATTTT.

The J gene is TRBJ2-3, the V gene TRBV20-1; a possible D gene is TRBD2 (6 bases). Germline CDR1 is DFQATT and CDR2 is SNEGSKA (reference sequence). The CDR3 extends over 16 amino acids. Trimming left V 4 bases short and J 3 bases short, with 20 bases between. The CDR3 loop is CSAIISGGERTDTQYF. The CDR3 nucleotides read TGCAGTGCTATCATATCCGGGGGAGAGAGAACAGATACGCAGTATTTT.

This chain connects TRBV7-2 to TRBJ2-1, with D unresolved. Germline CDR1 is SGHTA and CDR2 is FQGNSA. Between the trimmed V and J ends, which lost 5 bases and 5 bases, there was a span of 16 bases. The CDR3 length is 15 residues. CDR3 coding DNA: TGTGCCAGCAGCCCCCCACCCCGAGGCGACAATGAGCAGTTCTTC. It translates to CASSPPPRGDNEQFF. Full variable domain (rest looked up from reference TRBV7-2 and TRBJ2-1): GAGVSQSPSNKVTEKGKDVELRCDPISGHTALYWYRQSLGQGLEFLIYFQGNSAPDKSGLPSDRFSAERTGGSVSTLTIQRTQQEDSAVYLCASSPPPRGDNEQFFGPGTRLTVL.

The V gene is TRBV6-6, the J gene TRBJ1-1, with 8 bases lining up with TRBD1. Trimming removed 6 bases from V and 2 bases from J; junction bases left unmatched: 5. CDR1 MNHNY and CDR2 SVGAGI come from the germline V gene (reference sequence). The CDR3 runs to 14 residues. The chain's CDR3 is CASSATGANTEAFF. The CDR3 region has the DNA TGTGCCAGCAGCGCGACAGGGGCAAACACTGAAGCTTTCTTT.

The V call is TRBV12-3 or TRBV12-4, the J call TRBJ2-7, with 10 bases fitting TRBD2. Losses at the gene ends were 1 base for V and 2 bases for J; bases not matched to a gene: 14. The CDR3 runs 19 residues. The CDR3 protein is CASSLDPRTSGRIAYEQYF. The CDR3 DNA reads TGTGCCAGCAGTTTAGATCCGAGGACTAGCGGCAGAATAGCCTACGAGCAGTACTTC.

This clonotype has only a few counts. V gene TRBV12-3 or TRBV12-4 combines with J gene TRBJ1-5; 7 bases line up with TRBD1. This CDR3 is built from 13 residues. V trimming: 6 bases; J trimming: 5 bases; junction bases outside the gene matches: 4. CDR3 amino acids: CASSPTGDQPQHF. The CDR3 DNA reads TGTGCCAGCAGCCCCACAGGGGATCAGCCCCAGCATTTT.

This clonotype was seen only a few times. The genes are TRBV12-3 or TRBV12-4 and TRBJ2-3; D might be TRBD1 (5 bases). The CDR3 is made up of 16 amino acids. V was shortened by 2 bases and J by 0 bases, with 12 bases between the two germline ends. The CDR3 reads CASSLYNRFSTDTQYF. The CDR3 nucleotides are TGTGCCAGCAGTTTATATAACAGGTTTAGCACAGATACGCAGTATTTT.

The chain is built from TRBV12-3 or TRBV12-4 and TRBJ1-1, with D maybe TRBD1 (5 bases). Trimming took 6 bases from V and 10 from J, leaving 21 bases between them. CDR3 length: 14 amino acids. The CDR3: CASSSTTGFFGAFF. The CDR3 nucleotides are TGTGCCAGCAGCTCTACAACAGGTTTCTTCGGAGCTTTCTTT.